Sequencing of this T cell receptor (beta chain) was carried out in a study of cytomegalovirus exposure and HLA in healthy donors. Study-level background: A later analysis reported the 130 or so validation repertoires used the same platform as the approximately 650 first-cohort repertoires. Study-level points and caveats: Cytomegalovirus-associated status was assigned to about 170 TCR beta chains.

The V gene's germline CDR1 is LGHNA and CDR2 YSLEER. Losses at the gene ends were 4 bases for V and 5 bases for J; bases not matched to a gene: 10. This CDR3 comprises 15 residues. Generated by immunoSEQ multiplex PCR, the TCRdb table keeps only in-frame clones and is missing some. The sample lists 250,000 to 350,000 clones; approximately 86% were seen once. Worth noting for this clone: Its target is not known.

Sequences were obtained from PBMCs. The receptor was isolated from a man aged 25 to 40 in good health and CMV-seronegative. The chain is built from TRBV4-3 and TRBJ2-7, with 8 positions matching TRBD1. CDR3 residues: CASSRRTGFSHEQYF. CDR3 nucleotide sequence: TGCGCCAGCAGCCGGAGGACAGGGTTTTCCCACGAGCAGTACTTC.